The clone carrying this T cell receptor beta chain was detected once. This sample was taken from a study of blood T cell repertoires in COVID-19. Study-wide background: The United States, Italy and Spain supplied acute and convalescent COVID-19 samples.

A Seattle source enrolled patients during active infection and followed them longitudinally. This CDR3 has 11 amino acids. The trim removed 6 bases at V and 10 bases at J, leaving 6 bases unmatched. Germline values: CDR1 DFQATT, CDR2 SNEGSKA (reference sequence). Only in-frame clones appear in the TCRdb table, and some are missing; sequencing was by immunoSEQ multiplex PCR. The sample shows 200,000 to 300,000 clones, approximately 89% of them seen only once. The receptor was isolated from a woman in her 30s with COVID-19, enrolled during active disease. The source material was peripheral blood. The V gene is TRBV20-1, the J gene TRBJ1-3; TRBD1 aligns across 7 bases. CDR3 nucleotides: TGCAGTGCGCCGGACAGGAGAACCATATATTTT. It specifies CSAPDRRTIYF.